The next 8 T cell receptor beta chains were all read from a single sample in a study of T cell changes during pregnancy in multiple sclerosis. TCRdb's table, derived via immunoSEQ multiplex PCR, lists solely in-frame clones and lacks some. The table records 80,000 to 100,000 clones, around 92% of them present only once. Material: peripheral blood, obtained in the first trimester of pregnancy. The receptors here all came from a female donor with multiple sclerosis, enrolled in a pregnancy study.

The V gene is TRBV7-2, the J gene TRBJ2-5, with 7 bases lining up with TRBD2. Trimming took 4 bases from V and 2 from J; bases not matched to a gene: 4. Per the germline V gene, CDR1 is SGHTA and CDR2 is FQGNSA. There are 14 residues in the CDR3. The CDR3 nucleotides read TGTGCCAGCAGCTCGCGGGGGATTCAAGAGACCCAGTACTTC. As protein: CASSSRGIQETQYF. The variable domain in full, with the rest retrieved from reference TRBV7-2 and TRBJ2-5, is GAGVSQSPSNKVTEKGKDVELRCDPISGHTALYWYRQSLGQGLEFLIYFQGNSAPDKSGLPSDRFSAERTGGSVSTLTIQRTQQEDSAVYLCASSSRGIQETQYFGPGTRLLVL.

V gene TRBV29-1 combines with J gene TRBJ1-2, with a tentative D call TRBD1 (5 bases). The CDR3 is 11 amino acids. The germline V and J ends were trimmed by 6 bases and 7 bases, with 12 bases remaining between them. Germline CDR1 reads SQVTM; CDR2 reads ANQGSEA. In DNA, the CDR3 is TGCAGCGTACTCGGGACTGGTGGCTACACCTTC. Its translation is CSVLGTGGYTF.

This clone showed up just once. The CDR3 DNA reads TGCAGCGGAGCGGACAGGGGGTCCTACAATGAGCAGTTCTTC. Translated: CSGADRGSYNEQFF. The V call is TRBV29-1, the J call TRBJ2-1; 10 positions match TRBD1. V trimming: 7 bases; J trimming: 1 base; junction bases outside the gene matches: 4. Germline CDR1 reads SQVTM; CDR2 reads ANQGSEA. The CDR3 extends over 14 amino acids.

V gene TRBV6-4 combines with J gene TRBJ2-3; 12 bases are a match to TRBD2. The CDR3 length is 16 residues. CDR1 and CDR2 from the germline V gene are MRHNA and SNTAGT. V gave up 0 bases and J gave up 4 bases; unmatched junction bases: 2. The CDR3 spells CASSDSTSGGSDTQYF. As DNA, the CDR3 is TGTGCCAGCAGTGACTCGACTAGCGGGGGATCAGATACGCAGTATTTT.

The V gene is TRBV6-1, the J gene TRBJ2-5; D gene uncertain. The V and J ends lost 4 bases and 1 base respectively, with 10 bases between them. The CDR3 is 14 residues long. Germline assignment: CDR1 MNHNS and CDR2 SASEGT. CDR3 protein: CASSGSQFQETQYF. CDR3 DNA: TGTGCCAGCAGTGGATCCCAGTTCCAAGAGACCCAGTACTTC.

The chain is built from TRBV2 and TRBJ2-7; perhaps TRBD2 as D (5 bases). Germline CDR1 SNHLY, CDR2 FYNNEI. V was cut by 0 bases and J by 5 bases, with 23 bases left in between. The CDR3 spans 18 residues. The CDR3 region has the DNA TGTGCCAGCAGTGAAGCTACCCCGGGAAACTCTCTTTGGAACGAGCAGTACTTC. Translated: CASSEATPGNSLWNEQYF.

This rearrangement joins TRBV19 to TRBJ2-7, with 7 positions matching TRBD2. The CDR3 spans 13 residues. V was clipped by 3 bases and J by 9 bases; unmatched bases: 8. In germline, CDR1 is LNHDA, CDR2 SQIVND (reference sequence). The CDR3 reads CASSISGAAAQYF. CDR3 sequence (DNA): TGTGCCAGTAGTATCAGCGGGGCGGCAGCGCAGTACTTC. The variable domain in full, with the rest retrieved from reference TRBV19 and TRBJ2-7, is DGGITQSPKYLFRKEGQNVTLSCEQNLNHDAMYWYRQDPGQGLRLIYYSQIVNDFQKGDIAEGYSVSREKKESFPLTVTSAQKNPTAFYLCASSISGAAAQYFGPGTRLTVT.

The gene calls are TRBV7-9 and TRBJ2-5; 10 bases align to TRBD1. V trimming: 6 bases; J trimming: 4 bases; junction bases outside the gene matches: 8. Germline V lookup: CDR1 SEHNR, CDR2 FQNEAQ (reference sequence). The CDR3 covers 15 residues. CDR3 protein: CASRSGTGVTETQYF. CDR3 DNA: TGTGCCAGCAGGTCCGGGACAGGGGTTACAGAGACCCAGTACTTC.